Listed below are T cell receptor beta chains from one sample, sequenced in a study of spatial heterogeneity in lung cancer. In TCRdb, the 5' RACE reads were re-called with MiXCR into one record per CDR3 protein. This table has 77,000 or so distinct CDR3 sequences, approximately 20% appearing once. Material: PBMCs, obtained at surgery. The origin of the receptors is a male donor with early-stage non-small cell lung cancer. Each CDR3 is given with its conserved first and last residue. Fields, in order: V gene, clone size, J gene, D gene, CDR3 DNA, CDR3 protein. A D gene is named only where the DNA matches it firmly. The listing skips clone size in some rows; elsewhere it reads once, few, many or a size class.

TRBV2	NA	TRBJ1-5	TRBD1	TGTGCCAGCAGTGAAGAAGTCACCAGGGGGGACAATCAGCCCCAGCATTTT	CASSEEVTRGDNQPQHF
TRBV3-1	many	TRBJ2-1	TRBD1	TGTGCCAGCAATTCCGGGACAGGGTACAATGAGCAGTTCTTC	CASNSGTGYNEQFF
TRBV5-1	NA	TRBJ1-6	NA	TGCGCCAGCAGCTTGGAGTCAGGGACTAATTCACCCCTCCACTTT	CASSLESGTNSPLHF
TRBV28	few	TRBJ1-2	NA	TGTGCCAGCAGTTTACTCCAGGCGCGTGGCTACACCTTC	CASSLLQARGYTF
TRBV29-1	NA	TRBJ2-2	TRBD2	TGCAGCGTTGATGCGGGGGTGAACACCGGGGAGCCGTTTTTT	CSVDAGVNTGEPFF
TRBV28	many	TRBJ1-3	NA	TGTGCCATCAGTCCCGGGGGCCTGAGTGGAAACACCATATATTTT	CAISPGGLSGNTIYF
TRBV30	NA	TRBJ2-1	NA	TGTGCCTGGACCGCAGGGGGGAATGAGCAGTTCTTC	CAWTAGGNEQFF
TRBV7-3	NA	TRBJ2-1	TRBD2	TGTGCCAGCAGCTCTCCGGGCGGGAGATTGTTCTTC	CASSSPGGRLFF
TRBV12-3/TRBV12-4	few	TRBJ2-7	TRBD2	TGTGCCAGCAGTTTGTCGGGGGGGACCTACGAGCAGTACTTC	CASSLSGGTYEQYF
TRBV7-9	few	TRBJ1-1	NA	TGTGCCAGCAGCCCACAGGCAGTGAACACTGAAGCTTTCTTT	CASSPQAVNTEAFF
TRBV5-1	few	TRBJ2-2	TRBD1	TGCGCCAGCAGCCAGATGGGACAGGGATACACCGGGGAGCTGTTTTTT	CASSQMGQGYTGELFF
TRBV27	NA	TRBJ2-3	TRBD2	TGTGCCAGCAGTTCGCGACTAGCGGGGGGGAGGGCACCAGATACGCAGTATTTT	CASSSRLAGGRAPDTQYF
TRBV9	NA	TRBJ2-2	NA	TGTGCCAGCAGCGTAGTGATCGGGGAGCTGTTTTTT	CASSVVIGELFF
TRBV27	NA	TRBJ2-2	NA	TGTGCCAGCAGTTTAAGAACAGACGGGGAGCTGTTTTTT	CASSLRTDGELFF
TRBV20-1	NA	TRBJ2-3	NA	TGCAGTGCACGACCCTGGACCCCTACCTCCGATACGCAGTATTTT	CSARPWTPTSDTQYF
TRBV24-1	NA	TRBJ2-4	NA	TGTGCCACCAGTCGGGGGCCCGCGGACATTCAGTACTTC	CATSRGPADIQYF
TRBV7-2	many	TRBJ2-1	NA	TGTGCCAGCAGCCCCTACAATGAGCAGTTCTTC	CASSPYNEQFF
TRBV7-8	many	TRBJ2-1	TRBD2	TGTGCCAGCAGCTCCGGACTAGCGGGAGTATATGAGCAGTTCTTC	CASSSGLAGVYEQFF
TRBV24-1	few	TRBJ2-3	NA	TGTGCCATCGGAGGAGAAAACGCAGATACGCAGTATTTT	CAIGGENADTQYF
TRBV15	few	TRBJ2-3	TRBD2	TGTGCCACCCGGGGGGTCCTAGGCACAGATACGCAGTATTTT	CATRGVLGTDTQYF
TRBV20-1	few	TRBJ2-3	TRBD1	TGCAGTGCCTTGGACAGGCGATTCACAGATACGCAGTATTTT	CSALDRRFTDTQYF
TRBV5-5	NA	TRBJ1-6	NA	TGTGCCAGCAGCAGAGTACAGGCGTCCTATAATTCACCCCTCCACTTT	CASSRVQASYNSPLHF
TRBV6-5	many	TRBJ2-7	TRBD2	TGTGCCAGCAGCCGGACTAGCGGGGGGAACAACTACGAGCAGTACTTC	CASSRTSGGNNYEQYF
TRBV20-1	NA	TRBJ2-5	NA	TGCAGTGCTAGCGGGAACCAAGAGACCCAGTACTTC	CSASGNQETQYF
TRBV6-1	NA	TRBJ1-4	NA	TGTGCCAGCAGTGTGGGCCCTGCAACTAATGAAAAACTGTTTTTT	CASSVGPATNEKLFF
TRBV5-4	few	TRBJ2-7	TRBD1	TGTGCCAGCAGCTTGAGAATAGGACAGGGGACCGAGCAGTACTTC	CASSLRIGQGTEQYF
TRBV2	many	TRBJ2-1	TRBD1	TGTGCCAGCAGTACGGACAGGTTCTTCGATGAGCAGTTCTTC	CASSTDRFFDEQFF
TRBV6-5	few	TRBJ2-3	NA	TGTGCCGTCCGGGGGTTAAGCACAGATACGCAGTATTTT	CAVRGLSTDTQYF
TRBV4-2	few	TRBJ2-7	NA	TGTGCCAGCAGCCAAGATCTCAGGGGGGCACCCTACGAGCAGTACTTC	CASSQDLRGAPYEQYF
TRBV18	NA	TRBJ1-2	NA	TGTGCCAGCTCCGTGAAGTCTCAGGGTTTGGACTATGGCTACACCTTC	CASSVKSQGLDYGYTF
TRBV4-1	few	TRBJ2-7	NA	TGCGCCAGCAGCCAATTTCTAGAGGTGGATGAGCAGTACTTC	CASSQFLEVDEQYF
TRBV18	few	TRBJ1-1	NA	TGTGCCAGCTCACCACCGGGAAATCCTGAAGCTTTCTTT	CASSPPGNPEAFF
TRBV6-5	NA	TRBJ2-7	TRBD1	TGTGCCAGCAGTTACAGACAGGGGGGCGAGCAGTACTTC	CASSYRQGGEQYF
TRBV7-2	NA	TRBJ2-5	NA	TGTGCCAGCAGCTTAGTAGCTGGGTACCAAGAGACCCAGTACTTC	CASSLVAGYQETQYF
TRBV10-2	many	TRBJ2-3	TRBD2	TGCGCCAGCAGTGAGTCAGGGACTAGCCCAGATACGCAGTATTTT	CASSESGTSPDTQYF
TRBV28	NA	TRBJ2-7	NA	TGTGCCACCAACGTTGCCTACGAGCAGTACTTC	CATNVAYEQYF
TRBV9	NA	TRBJ2-2	TRBD2	TGTGCCAGCAGCGTGGGGCTAGCGGGAGGAGCCGGGGAGCTGTTTTTT	CASSVGLAGGAGELFF
TRBV7-9	NA	TRBJ2-7	NA	TGTGCCAGCAGCTTTTCAGGGGATGAGGACGAGCAGTACTTC	CASSFSGDEDEQYF
TRBV20-1	few	TRBJ2-5	NA	TGCAGTGCCCCGGGCGGAGGGGAGACCCAGTACTTC	CSAPGGGETQYF
TRBV3-1	NA	TRBJ1-2	NA	TGTGCCAGCAGCCAAGTACAAGAAAACTATGGCTACACCTTC	CASSQVQENYGYTF
TRBV7-2	few	TRBJ2-5	TRBD2	TGTGCCAGCAGACCCGCTAGCGGGAGGGCATCAGAGACCCAGTACTTC	CASRPASGRASETQYF
TRBV29-1	many	TRBJ2-7	NA	TGCAGCGTTGAACTCTCCGGCTACGAGCAGTACTTC	CSVELSGYEQYF
TRBV28	few	TRBJ1-4	NA	TGTGCCAGCAGTTCCTACGAACAGGGTCCTAATGAAAAACTGTTTTTT	CASSSYEQGPNEKLFF
TRBV5-5	NA	TRBJ2-1	NA	TGTGCCAGCAGCTCGGGGGTAGAGCAGTTCTTC	CASSSGVEQFF
TRBV2	NA	TRBJ1-1	TRBD1	TGTGCCGGCGGGGACAGGAGCACTGAAGCTTTCTTT	CAGGDRSTEAFF
TRBV7-3	few	TRBJ2-7	NA	TGTGCCAGCAGCCGCCAACCCCCCAACGAGCAGTACTTC	CASSRQPPNEQYF
TRBV2	NA	TRBJ1-2	TRBD1	TGTGCCAGCAGTGAACAGGGGGATCGCGGCTACACCTTC	CASSEQGDRGYTF
TRBV20-1	NA	TRBJ2-1	TRBD2	TGCAGTGCCAGGCCGGGACTAGGTACCTACAATGAGCAGTTCTTC	CSARPGLGTYNEQFF
TRBV18	NA	TRBJ1-2	NA	TGTGCCAGCTCACGGGACAAGAACTATGGCTACACCTTC	CASSRDKNYGYTF
TRBV6-1	NA	TRBJ2-7	NA	TGTGCCAGCAGAACCGGGACATCCCGTGACGAGCAGTACTTC	CASRTGTSRDEQYF
TRBV7-2	few	TRBJ1-5	NA	TGTGCCAGCAGCCCCAGGGGAACCTATAGCAATCAGCCCCAGCATTTT	CASSPRGTYSNQPQHF
TRBV7-2	NA	TRBJ2-3	NA	TGTGCCAGCAGCTCCCGACAGACAGATACGCAGTATTTT	CASSSRQTDTQYF
TRBV6-5	NA	TRBJ2-2	NA	TGTGCCAGCAGCCGCTCCGGGACAAGCACCGGGGAGCTGTTTTTT	CASSRSGTSTGELFF
TRBV2	many	TRBJ2-3	TRBD2	TGTGCCAGCAGTGAAGTGACTAGCGGGAGCGGGGATACGCAGTATTTT	CASSEVTSGSGDTQYF